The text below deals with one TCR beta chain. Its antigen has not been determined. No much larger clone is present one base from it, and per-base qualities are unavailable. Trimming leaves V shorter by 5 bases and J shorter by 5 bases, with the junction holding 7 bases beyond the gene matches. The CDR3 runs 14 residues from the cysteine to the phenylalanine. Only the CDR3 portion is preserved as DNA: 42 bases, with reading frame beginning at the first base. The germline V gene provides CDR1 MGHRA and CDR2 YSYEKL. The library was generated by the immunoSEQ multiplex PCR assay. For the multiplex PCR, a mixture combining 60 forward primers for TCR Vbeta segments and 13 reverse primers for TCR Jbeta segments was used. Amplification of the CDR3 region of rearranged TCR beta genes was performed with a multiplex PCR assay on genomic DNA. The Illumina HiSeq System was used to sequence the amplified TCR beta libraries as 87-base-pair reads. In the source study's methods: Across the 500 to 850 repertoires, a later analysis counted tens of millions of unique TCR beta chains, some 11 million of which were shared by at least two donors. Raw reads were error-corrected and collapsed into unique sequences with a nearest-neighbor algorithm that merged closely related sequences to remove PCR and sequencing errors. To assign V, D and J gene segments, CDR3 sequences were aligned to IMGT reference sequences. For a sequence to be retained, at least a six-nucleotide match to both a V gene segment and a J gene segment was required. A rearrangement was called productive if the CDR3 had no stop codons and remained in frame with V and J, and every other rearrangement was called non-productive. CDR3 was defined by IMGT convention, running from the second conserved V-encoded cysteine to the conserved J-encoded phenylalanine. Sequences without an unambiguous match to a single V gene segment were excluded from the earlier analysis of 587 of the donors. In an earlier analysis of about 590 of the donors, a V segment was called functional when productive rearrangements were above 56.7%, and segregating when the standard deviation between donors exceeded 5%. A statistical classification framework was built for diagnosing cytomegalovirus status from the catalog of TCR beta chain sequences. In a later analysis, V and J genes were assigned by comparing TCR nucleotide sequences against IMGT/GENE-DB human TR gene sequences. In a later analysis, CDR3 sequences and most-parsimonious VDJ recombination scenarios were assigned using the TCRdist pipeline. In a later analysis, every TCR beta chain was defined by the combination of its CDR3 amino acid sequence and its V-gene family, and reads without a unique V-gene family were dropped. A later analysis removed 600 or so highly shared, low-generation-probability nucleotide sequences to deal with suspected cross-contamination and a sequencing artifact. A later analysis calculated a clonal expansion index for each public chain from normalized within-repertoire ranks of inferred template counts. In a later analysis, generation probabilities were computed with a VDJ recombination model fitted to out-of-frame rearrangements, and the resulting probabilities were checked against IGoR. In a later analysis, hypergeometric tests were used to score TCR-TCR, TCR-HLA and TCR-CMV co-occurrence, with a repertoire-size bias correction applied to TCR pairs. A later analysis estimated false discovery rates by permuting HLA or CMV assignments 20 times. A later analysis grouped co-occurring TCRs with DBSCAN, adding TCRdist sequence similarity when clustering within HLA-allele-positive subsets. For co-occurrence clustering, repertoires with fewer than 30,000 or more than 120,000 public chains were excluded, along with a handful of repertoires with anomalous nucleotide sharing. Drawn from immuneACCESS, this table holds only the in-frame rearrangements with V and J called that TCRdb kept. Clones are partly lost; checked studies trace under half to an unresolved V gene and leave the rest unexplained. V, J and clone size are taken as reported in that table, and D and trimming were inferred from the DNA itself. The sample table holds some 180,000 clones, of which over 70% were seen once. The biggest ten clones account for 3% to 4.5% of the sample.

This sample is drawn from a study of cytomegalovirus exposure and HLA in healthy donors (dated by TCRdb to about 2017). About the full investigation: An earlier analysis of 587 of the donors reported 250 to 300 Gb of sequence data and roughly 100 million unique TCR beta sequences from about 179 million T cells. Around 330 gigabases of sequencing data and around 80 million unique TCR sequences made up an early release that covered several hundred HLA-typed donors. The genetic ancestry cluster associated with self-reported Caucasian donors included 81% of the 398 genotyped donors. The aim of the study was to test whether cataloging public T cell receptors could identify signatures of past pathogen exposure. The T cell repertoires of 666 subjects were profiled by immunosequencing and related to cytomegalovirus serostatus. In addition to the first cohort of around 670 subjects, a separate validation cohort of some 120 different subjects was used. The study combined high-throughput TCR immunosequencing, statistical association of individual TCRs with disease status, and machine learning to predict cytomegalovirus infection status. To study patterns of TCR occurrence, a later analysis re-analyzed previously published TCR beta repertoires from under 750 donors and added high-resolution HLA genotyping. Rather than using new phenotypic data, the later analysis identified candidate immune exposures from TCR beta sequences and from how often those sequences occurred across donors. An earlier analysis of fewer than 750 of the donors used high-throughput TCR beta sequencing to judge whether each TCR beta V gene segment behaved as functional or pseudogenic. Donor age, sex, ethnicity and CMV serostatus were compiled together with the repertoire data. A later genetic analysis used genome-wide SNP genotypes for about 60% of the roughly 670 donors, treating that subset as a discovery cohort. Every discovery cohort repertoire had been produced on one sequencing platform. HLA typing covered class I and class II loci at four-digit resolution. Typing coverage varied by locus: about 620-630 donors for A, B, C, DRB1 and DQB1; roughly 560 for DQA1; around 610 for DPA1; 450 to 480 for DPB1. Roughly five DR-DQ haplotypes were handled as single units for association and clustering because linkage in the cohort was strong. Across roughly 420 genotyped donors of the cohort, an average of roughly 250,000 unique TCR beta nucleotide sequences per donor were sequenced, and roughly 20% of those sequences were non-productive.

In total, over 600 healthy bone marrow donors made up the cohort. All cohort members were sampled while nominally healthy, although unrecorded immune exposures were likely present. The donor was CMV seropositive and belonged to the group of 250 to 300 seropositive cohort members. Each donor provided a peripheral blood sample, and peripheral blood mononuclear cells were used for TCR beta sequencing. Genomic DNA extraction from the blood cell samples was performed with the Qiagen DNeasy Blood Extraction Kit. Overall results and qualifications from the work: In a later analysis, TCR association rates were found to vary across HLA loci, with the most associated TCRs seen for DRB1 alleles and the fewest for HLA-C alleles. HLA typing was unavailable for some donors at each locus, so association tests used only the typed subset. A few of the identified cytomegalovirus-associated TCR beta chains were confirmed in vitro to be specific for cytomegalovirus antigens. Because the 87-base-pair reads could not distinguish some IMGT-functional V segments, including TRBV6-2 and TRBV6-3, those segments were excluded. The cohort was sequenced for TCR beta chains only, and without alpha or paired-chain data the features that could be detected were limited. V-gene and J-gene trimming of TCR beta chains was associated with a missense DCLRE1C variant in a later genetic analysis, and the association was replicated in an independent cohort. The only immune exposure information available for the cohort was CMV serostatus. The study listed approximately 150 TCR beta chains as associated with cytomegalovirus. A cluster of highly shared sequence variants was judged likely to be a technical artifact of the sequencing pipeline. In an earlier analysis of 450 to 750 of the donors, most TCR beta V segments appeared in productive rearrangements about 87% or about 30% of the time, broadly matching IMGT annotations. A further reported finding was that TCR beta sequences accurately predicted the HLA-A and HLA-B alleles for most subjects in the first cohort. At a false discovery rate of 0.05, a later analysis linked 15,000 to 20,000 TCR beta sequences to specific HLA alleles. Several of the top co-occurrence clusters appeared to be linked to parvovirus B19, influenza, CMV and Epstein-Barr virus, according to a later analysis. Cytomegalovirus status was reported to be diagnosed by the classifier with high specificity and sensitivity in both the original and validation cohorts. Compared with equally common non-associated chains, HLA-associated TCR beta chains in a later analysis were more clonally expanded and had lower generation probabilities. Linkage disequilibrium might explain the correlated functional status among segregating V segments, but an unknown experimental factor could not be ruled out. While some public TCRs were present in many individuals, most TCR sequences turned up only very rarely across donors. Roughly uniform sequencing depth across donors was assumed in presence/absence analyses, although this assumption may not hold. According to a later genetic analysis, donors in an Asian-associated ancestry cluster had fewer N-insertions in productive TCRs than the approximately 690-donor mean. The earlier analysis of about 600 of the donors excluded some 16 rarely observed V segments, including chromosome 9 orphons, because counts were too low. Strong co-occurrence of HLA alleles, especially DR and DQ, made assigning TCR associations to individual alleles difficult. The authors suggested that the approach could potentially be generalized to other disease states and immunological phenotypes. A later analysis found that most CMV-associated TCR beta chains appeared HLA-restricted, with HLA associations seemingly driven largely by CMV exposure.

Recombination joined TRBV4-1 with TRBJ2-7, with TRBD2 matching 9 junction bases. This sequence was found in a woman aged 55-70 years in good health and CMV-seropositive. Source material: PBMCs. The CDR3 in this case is CASSGSGSINEQYF. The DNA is TGCGCCAGCAGCGGTAGCGGGAGTATCAACGAGCAGTACTTC.